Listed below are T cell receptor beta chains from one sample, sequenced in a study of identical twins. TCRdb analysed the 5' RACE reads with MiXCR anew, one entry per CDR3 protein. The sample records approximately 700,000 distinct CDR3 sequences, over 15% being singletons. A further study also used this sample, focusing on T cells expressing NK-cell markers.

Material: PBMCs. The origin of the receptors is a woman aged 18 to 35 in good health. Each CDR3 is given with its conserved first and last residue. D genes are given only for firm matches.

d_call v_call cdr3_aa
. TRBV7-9 CASGGHEQFF
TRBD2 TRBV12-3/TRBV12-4 CASRNSGGGNNEQFF
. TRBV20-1 CSAGARGSGNTIYF
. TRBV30 CAWSASGDNEQFF
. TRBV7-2 CASSRANREAFF
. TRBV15 CATSRDQWGAEDTEAFF
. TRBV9 CASRDRLDYGYTF
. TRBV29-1 CSVGVGVVLYGYTF
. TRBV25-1 CASSEGPIQETQSF
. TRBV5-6 CASSLGSSPFGQYF
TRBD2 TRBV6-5 CASSYRGGHEQYF
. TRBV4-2 CASSQKATRRTPGYNEQFF
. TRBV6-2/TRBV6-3 CASSPRDRQYF
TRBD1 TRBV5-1 CASSLGTGSPQPQHF
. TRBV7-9 CASSRPPGAQYF
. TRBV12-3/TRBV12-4 CASSLDRAGEQYF
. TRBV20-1 CSPLTTDSYNEQFF
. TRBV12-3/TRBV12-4 CASSTTPEAFF
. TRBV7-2 CASSGEGFSEAFF
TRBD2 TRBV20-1 CSAREGGQQFF
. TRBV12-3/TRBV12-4 CASSLGLQAFF
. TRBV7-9 CASSLGRRGPGDTQYF
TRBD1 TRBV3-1 CASSPWTGDEAFF
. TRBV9 CASSKDGYNSPLHF
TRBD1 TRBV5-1 CASSARQGGNSYEQYF
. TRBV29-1 CSVEKGPTVNEQFF
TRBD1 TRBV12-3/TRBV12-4 CASSTTGTGVSPLHF
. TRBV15 CATSRALETQYF
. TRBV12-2 CASRLETGGVYEQYF
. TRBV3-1 CASSHTRPYEQYF
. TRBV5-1 CASSSHDSSYEQYF
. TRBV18 CASSPPSVDTQYF
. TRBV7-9 CASSHSTTSTDTQYF
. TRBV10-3 CAISPGQLYGYTF
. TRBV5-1 CASSSQGPEKLFF
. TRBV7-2 CASSLGARFDTEAFF
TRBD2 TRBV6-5 CASSYTGLARNTGELFF
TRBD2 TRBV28 CASSLLESGGSDTQYF
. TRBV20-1 CSARVGGTYNEQFF
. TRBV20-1 CSARDLMGVETQYF
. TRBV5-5 CASSFEVVGFF
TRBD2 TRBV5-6 CASSSGLAVNLPYEQYF
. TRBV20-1 CSATPRDISYNEQFF
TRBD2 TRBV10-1 CASSPLAGSAYNEQFF
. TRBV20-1 CSARDSRGQYNEQFF
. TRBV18 CASSDENPPADYGYTF
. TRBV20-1 CSVGRQSYEQYF
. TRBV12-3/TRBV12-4 CASSLSALASGNEQFF
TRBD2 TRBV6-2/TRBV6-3 CASRKTSGYTGELFF
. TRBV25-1 CASSEYRGSAYNEQFF
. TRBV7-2 CASSLLARATGELFF
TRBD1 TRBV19 CASSGTGEGTEAFF